Below, 31 T cell receptor beta chains from the same sample are listed, as sequenced in a study of blood T cell repertoires in COVID-19. TCRdb's table, derived via immunoSEQ multiplex PCR, lists solely in-frame clones and lacks some. The sample yields 55,000 to 90,000 clones, more than 80% seen once. Sequenced input: peripheral blood. These receptors were obtained from a woman older than 75 with active or convalescent COVID-19.

The genes are TRBV6-2 or TRBV6-3 and TRBJ2-7, with 7 bases matching TRBD2. The CDR3 totals 13 residues. V was pared by 6 bases and J by 4 bases, with 6 bases of the junction left unmatched. Germline lookup yields CDR1 MNHEY and CDR2 SVGEGT. The DNA of the CDR3 is TGTGCCAGCAGCCCAGCGGGGTCGTACGAGCAGTACTTC. Protein product: CASSPAGSYEQYF.

V gene TRBV11-2 combines with J gene TRBJ1-6; TRBD1 matches at 7 bases. The CDR3 has 17 residues. V lost 4 bases and J lost 6; bases outside the gene matches: 12. Germline loops: CDR1 SGHAT, CDR2 FQNNGV. CDR3 sequence: CASSSRLTGAANSPLHF. Here the CDR3 DNA reads TGTGCCAGCAGCTCAAGGCTCACAGGGGCGGCTAATTCACCCCTCCACTTT.

The chain combines TRBV11-3 with TRBJ2-2; possible D gene TRBD1, 5 bases. This CDR3 is built from 12 residues. Between the trimmed V and J ends, which lost 6 bases and 5 bases, there was a span of 7 bases. Germline-derived CDR1 and CDR2 are SGHNT and YENEEA. In DNA, the CDR3 is TGTGCCAGCAGGGGGCGAACCGGGGAGCTGTTTTTT. This gives the protein CASRGRTGELFF.

The V and J genes are TRBV18 and TRBJ2-3, with D possibly TRBD2 on 6 matching bases. The CDR3 is 12 amino acids. V shed 5 bases and J shed 6 bases, with 9 bases lying between them. Looked up from germline, CDR1 is KGHSH and CDR2 is LQKENI. In DNA, the CDR3 is TGTGCCAGCTCATCGGAGGGGGATACGCAGTATTTT. It codes for CASSSEGDTQYF.

V gene TRBV3-1 (or the pseudogene TRBV3-2) combines with J gene TRBJ1-5; 8 bases line up with TRBD1. The CDR3 has 15 residues. Unmatched junction bases numbered 4, after V lost 4 bases and J lost 2 bases. CDR1 and CDR2 (germline): LGHDT, YNNKEL (reference sequence). The CDR3 reads CASSLGTGGNQPQHF. CDR3 nucleotides: TGTGCCAGCAGCCTTGGGACAGGTGGCAATCAGCCCCAGCATTTT.

V usage is TRBV2 and J usage is TRBJ1-1, with TRBD1 matching 8 bases. The V gene's germline CDR1 is SNHLY and CDR2 FYNNEI. The CDR3 totals 15 residues. With V trimmed by 10 bases and J by 2 bases, 12 bases remained unmatched. In DNA, the CDR3 is TGTGCCACCGACCGGGTTGGACAGGGAAACACTGAAGCTTTCTTT. The encoded protein is CATDRVGQGNTEAFF.

The V and J genes are TRBV7-2 and TRBJ2-5; possible D gene TRBD2, 6 bases. The CDR3 has 16 amino acids. Trimming cost V 4 bases and J 2 bases, with 17 bases left between them. CDR1 is SGHTA, CDR2 FQGNSA, per germline. The CDR3 spells CASSSGRRGWQETQYF. The CDR3 region has the DNA TGTGCCAGCAGCTCAGGAAGGCGGGGTTGGCAAGAGACCCAGTACTTC.

The genes are TRBV19 and TRBJ2-5; possible D gene TRBD1, 5 bases. The CDR3 spans 13 residues. Per germline, CDR1 LNHDA and CDR2 SQIVND (reference sequence). Trimming removed 5 bases from V and 3 bases from J, with 10 bases in between. This chain's CDR3 is CASSPSREETQYF. CDR3 bases: TGTGCCAGTAGTCCCTCCAGGGAAGAGACCCAGTACTTC.

With respect to this clone: A junction boundary mismatches the germline segment, possibly from a read error. The rearrangement joins TRBV6-5 to TRBJ2-7; perhaps TRBD1 as D (5 bases). Per germline, CDR1 MNHEY and CDR2 SVGAGI. The CDR3 covers 14 residues. CDR3 protein: CASRYLGQGNEQYF. CDR3 in DNA: TGTGCCAGCAGATACTTGGGGCAGGGCAACGAGCAGTACTTC.

This clone has a single count. The rearrangement uses TRBV5-1 and TRBJ1-4, with D possibly TRBD1 on 6 matching bases. V was pared by 1 base and J by 3 bases, with 13 bases between. This CDR3 region has 16 residues. In germline, CDR1 is SGHRS, CDR2 YFSETQ. The CDR3 nucleotides are TGCGCCAGCAGCTTGTTAGGGGGAGCGGCTAATGAAAAACTGTTTTTT. Amino acids: CASSLLGGAANEKLFF.

V usage is TRBV5-1 and J usage is TRBJ1-1; no firm D call. Germline V CDR1 and CDR2: SGHRS, YFSETQ. The CDR3 is 13 amino acids. Deletions cut 4 bases from V and 1 base from J, with 8 bases between. The CDR3: CASSLNWNTEAFF. CDR3 DNA: TGCGCCAGCAGCCTTAATTGGAACACTGAAGCTTTCTTT.

This clone came up once. The CDR3 DNA is TGTGCCAGCAGCTCCCAGACTAGCGGGGGGGCCGAGACCCAGTACTTC. Protein sequence: CASSSQTSGGAETQYF. V usage is TRBV7-3 and J usage is TRBJ2-5; 14 positions match TRBD2. The V gene's germline CDR1 is SGHTA and CDR2 FQGTGA. There are 16 residues in the CDR3. J gave up 5 bases and V 4 bases, and 6 bases lay outside the gene matches.

The chain has TRBV4-1 and TRBJ2-7; no firm D call. Germline lookup yields CDR1 MGHRA and CDR2 YSYEKL. Trimming cost V 1 base and J 0 bases, with 10 bases left between them. This CDR3 is 15 amino acids long. The CDR3 DNA reads as TGCGCCAGCAGCCAAGTTCCCTTGAGCTCCTACGAGCAGTACTTC. Translation gives CASSQVPLSSYEQYF.

This clone showed up just a few times. This chain uses TRBV11-2 with TRBJ1-5; D is ambiguous. The CDR3 contains 15 residues. The germline V and J ends were trimmed by 0 bases and 3 bases, with 9 bases remaining between them. Germline CDR1 and CDR2: SGHAT and FQNNGV. CDR3: CASSLEGGYNQPQHF. DNA of the CDR3: TGTGCCAGCAGCTTAGAGGGAGGGTACAATCAGCCCCAGCATTTT.

This clone was counted a few times. This rearrangement joins TRBV5-1 to TRBJ1-5; no definite D call. Germline CDR1 is SGHRS and CDR2 is YFSETQ. Trimming removed 0 bases at V and 4 bases at J, with 11 bases between. This CDR3 contains 15 residues. In DNA form, the CDR3 reads TGCGCCAGCAGCTTGGAGAACCCTCTAAATCAGCCCCAGCATTTT. It codes for CASSLENPLNQPQHF.

The CDR3 DNA is TGTGCCAGCAGCGCAGGCCTACCGGGGACAGACAGGAGCTATGGCTACACCTTC. This gives the protein CASSAGLPGTDRSYGYTF. V usage is TRBV9 and J usage is TRBJ1-2, with TRBD1 matching 7 bases. The CDR3 contains 18 residues. Looked up from germline, CDR1 is SGDLS and CDR2 is YYNGEE. V lost 3 bases to trimming and J lost 4 bases; unmatched junction nucleotides: 18.

This clone is a singleton in its sample. The V and J genes are TRBV9 and TRBJ1-3; D is perhaps TRBD1 (6 bases). CDR1 and CDR2 from the germline V gene are SGDLS and YYNGEE. With 6 bases removed from V and 4 bases from J, the gap between germline ends came to 14 bases. The CDR3 is 14 amino acids. The CDR3, as DNA: TGTGCCAGCACACCAGGGGCGCAGGGAAACACCATATATTTT. It codes for CASTPGAQGNTIYF.

V is TRBV4-3 and J is TRBJ2-7; D may be TRBD2 (6 bases). The CDR3 has 17 amino acids. V lost 0 bases and J lost 6, with 21 bases in between. The germline gives CDR1 LGHNA, CDR2 YSLEER. The CDR3 spells CASSQDWRTGEVGEQYF. Here the CDR3 DNA reads TGCGCCAGCAGCCAAGATTGGAGAACGGGGGAGGTCGGCGAGCAGTACTTC.

V usage is TRBV7-2 and J usage is TRBJ2-2, with D possibly TRBD1 on 5 matching bases. Germline lookup yields CDR1 SGHTA and CDR2 FQGNSA. This CDR3 comprises 15 residues. The V end was cut by 2 bases, the J end by 4 bases, with 11 bases between. The CDR3 is CASSLLARATGELFF. Written as DNA, the CDR3 is TGTGCCAGCAGCTTACTGGCCAGGGCCACCGGGGAGCTGTTTTTT.

The chain links TRBV7-2 to TRBJ1-2; no reliable D call. This CDR3 has 14 residues. Germline V gives CDR1 SGHTA, CDR2 FQGNSA. V dropped 4 bases and J dropped 4 bases, with 13 bases sitting between them. CDR3 region: CASSSLTGSYGYTF. CDR3 bases: TGTGCCAGCAGCTCGTTGACTGGAAGCTATGGCTACACCTTC.

This rearrangement joins TRBV4-3 to TRBJ1-1; D remains ambiguous. The V end lost 4 bases, the J end lost 1 base, and 10 bases lay between the germline ends. The length of the CDR3 is 14 residues. Germline V gene lookup returns CDR1 LGHNA and CDR2 YSLEER. CDR3 residues: CASSRGRGNTEAFF. The CDR3, as DNA: TGCGCCAGCAGCCGAGGACGGGGGAACACTGAAGCTTTCTTT.

This clone was seen a handful of times. The gene calls are TRBV4-3 and TRBJ1-2; 8 positions agree with TRBD1. V lost 1 base to trimming and J lost 5 bases; unmatched junction nucleotides: 0. This CDR3 contains 13 residues. Looked up from germline, CDR1 is LGHNA and CDR2 is YSLEER. DNA of the CDR3: TGCGCCAGCAGCCAAGGACAGGGGTATGGCTACACCTTC. It translates to CASSQGQGYGYTF.

The chain carries TRBV6-6 and TRBJ1-4; D is unresolved. The CDR3 runs to 16 residues. CDR1 MNHNY and CDR2 SVGAGI come from the germline V gene (reference sequence). Trimming took 5 bases from V and 3 from J, leaving 16 bases between them. For the CDR3, the DNA is TGTGCCAGCAGTAACAGCCGACGCTTCGCTAATGAAAAACTGTTTTTT. It specifies CASSNSRRFANEKLFF.

This clone came up a few times. This chain connects TRBV5-4 to TRBJ2-3; D is perhaps TRBD1 (7 bases). Trimming removed 2 bases at V and 4 bases at J, with 14 bases between. Germline CDR1 is SGHNT and CDR2 is YYREEE (reference sequence). The CDR3 is 15 amino acids. The CDR3 DNA reads as TGTGCCAGCAGCTTTGGAGGGGGCGGTGCAGATACGCAGTATTTT. As protein: CASSFGGGGADTQYF.

V and J are TRBV19 and TRBJ1-3; 9 bases match TRBD1. Germline assignment: CDR1 LNHDA and CDR2 SQIVND (reference sequence). J was trimmed by 8 bases and V by 4 bases; bases with no gene match: 6. The CDR3 has 14 residues. CDR3 nucleotides: TGTGCCAGTAGTACCGGGACAGGGAGGGACACCATATATTTT. Translation gives CASSTGTGRDTIYF.

The J gene is TRBJ1-2, the V gene TRBV18; no definite D call. Trimming stripped 2 bases from V and 3 bases from J, with 13 bases between. Germline V gives CDR1 KGHSH, CDR2 LQKENI. This CDR3 has 15 amino acids. CDR3 region: CASSPLPREHYGYTF. CDR3 nucleotides: TGTGCCAGCTCACCATTGCCCCGTGAGCACTATGGCTACACCTTC.

The V gene is TRBV9, the J gene TRBJ2-2, with 7 bases identical to TRBD2. V lost 4 bases, J lost 3 bases, and 9 bases stayed unmatched. Per the germline V gene, CDR1 is SGDLS and CDR2 is YYNGEE. The length of the CDR3 is 16 residues. The CDR3 is CASSPYGGFHTGELFF. The DNA of the CDR3 is TGTGCCAGCAGCCCTTACGGGGGGTTCCACACCGGGGAGCTGTTTTTT. The complete variable domain, with remaining parts taken from reference TRBV9 and TRBJ2-2, reads DSGVTQTPKHLITATGQRVTLRCSPRSGDLSVYWYQQSLDQGLQFLIQYYNGEERAKGNILERFSAQQFPDLHSELNLSSLELGDSALYFCASSPYGGFHTGELFFGEGSRLTVL.

The CDR3, as DNA: TGTGCCAGCAGCCAGAGACAGGGGGGGAATGAGCAGTTCTTC. Amino acid sequence: CASSQRQGGNEQFF. The rearrangement links TRBV7-2 to TRBJ2-1, with TRBD1 matching 9 bases. The germline CDR1 and CDR2 sequences are SGHTA and FQGNSA. CDR3 length: 14 amino acids. V gave up 5 bases and J gave up 7 bases; unmatched junction bases: 6. The full variable domain, rest sourced from reference TRBV7-2 and TRBJ2-1, is GAGVSQSPSNKVTEKGKDVELRCDPISGHTALYWYRQSLGQGLEFLIYFQGNSAPDKSGLPSDRFSAERTGGSVSTLTIQRTQQEDSAVYLCASSQRQGGNEQFFGPGTRLTVL.

The rearrangement joins TRBV7-2 to TRBJ1-2; a possible D gene is TRBD1 (6 bases). Germline assignment: CDR1 SGHTA and CDR2 FQGNSA. The ends were cut back, 5 bases at V and 3 bases at J, with 13 bases in the middle. The CDR3 runs to 14 residues. This chain's CDR3 is CASSPQGKDYGYTF. CDR3 DNA sequence: TGTGCCAGCAGCCCGCAGGGGAAAGACTATGGCTACACCTTC. The variable domain in full, completed from reference TRBV7-2 and TRBJ1-2, reads GAGVSQSPSNKVTEKGKDVELRCDPISGHTALYWYRQSLGQGLEFLIYFQGNSAPDKSGLPSDRFSAERTGGSVSTLTIQRTQQEDSAVYLCASSPQGKDYGYTFGSGTRLTVV.

The gene calls are TRBV6-5 and TRBJ1-2, with 7 bases aligning to TRBD1. V dropped 6 bases and J dropped 4; count of bases not matched to a gene: 11. In germline, CDR1 is MNHEY, CDR2 SVGAGI. The CDR3 contains 15 residues. DNA of the CDR3: TGTGCCAGCAGGCGATACACGGGACAGAGCTATGGCTACACCTTC. The encoded protein is CASRRYTGQSYGYTF.

The genes are TRBV6-5 and TRBJ1-2; tentative D call: TRBD1 (6 bases). V was cut by 3 bases and J by 5 bases, with 16 bases left in between. This CDR3 contains 15 residues. Germline CDR1 reads MNHEY; CDR2 reads SVGAGI. CDR3 DNA sequence: TGTGCCAGCAGTTATCAAGTGGGGGGGCAATATGGCTACACCTTC. It specifies CASSYQVGGQYGYTF.